Listed below are T cell receptor beta chains from one sample, sequenced in a study of blood T cell repertoires in COVID-19. Produced via immunoSEQ multiplex PCR; TCRdb's table is partial and in-frame only. The repertoire holds roughly 380,000 clones, with roughly 90% as singletons. The specimen sequenced was PBMCs or T cells enriched from blood (not recorded which). The receptors here all came from a woman aged 25 to 45 who had been exposed to COVID-19. Both conserved end residues are part of each CDR3. A D gene is named only where the DNA matches it firmly. The size of a clone is reported for some rows only, either as once, few or many, or as a class for expanded clones.

NA	TRBD2	TRBV3-1/TRBV3-2	TRBJ2-1	TGTGCCAGCAGTCGAGGACTAGCGCCTTACAATGAGCAGTTCTTC	CASSRGLAPYNEQFF
NA	TRBD1	TRBV28	TRBJ1-2	TGTGCCAGCAGTTTGGCCGGGACAGGCTCCTATGGCTACACCTTC	CASSLAGTGSYGYTF
NA	NA	TRBV27	TRBJ2-7	TGTGCCAGCAGTTTTAACCGGGACGAGCAGTACTTC	CASSFNRDEQYF
NA	NA	TRBV6-5	TRBJ1-1	TGTGCCAGCTTCAGAGACAGGCTGAACACTGAAGCTTTCTTT	CASFRDRLNTEAFF
NA	TRBD2	TRBV9	TRBJ2-2	TGTGCCAGCAGCGTGGCTAGCGGAGCCGGGGAGCTGTTTTTT	CASSVASGAGELFF
NA	NA	TRBV6-5	TRBJ2-1	TGTGCCAGCAGTTACTCGATGAGTCTTTCCCTCAATGAGCAGTTCTTC	CASSYSMSLSLNEQFF
NA	NA	TRBV10-1	TRBJ1-1	TGCGCCAGCAGTGAGTCCTCGACAGGGAACACTGAAGCTTTCTTT	CASSESSTGNTEAFF
NA	TRBD2	TRBV29-1	TRBJ2-3	TGCAGCGTTGGGGCTAGCGGGAAAAGGGGGGCAGATACGCAGTATTTT	CSVGASGKRGADTQYF
NA	TRBD1	TRBV6-5	TRBJ2-7	TGTGCCAGCAGTTACTCCGGGACAGGACCCTCCTACGAGCAGTACTTC	CASSYSGTGPSYEQYF
NA	NA	TRBV30	TRBJ1-3	TGTGCCTGGGCCATACGAAGGGGTAGTGGAAACACCATATATTTT	CAWAIRRGSGNTIYF
NA	NA	TRBV21-1	TRBJ2-5	TGTGCCAGCAGGGGACTAGCGGGAGGTCAAGAGACCCAGTACTTC	CASRGLAGGQETQYF
few	TRBD1	TRBV19	TRBJ1-5	TGTGCCAGTAGTCTTTTGGGGACAGGGGGTCAGCCCCAGCATTTT	CASSLLGTGGQPQHF
NA	NA	TRBV28	TRBJ1-3	TGTGCCAGCAGTTTATCCTCCGTGGCCGTATTCTCTGGAAACACCATATATTTT	CASSLSSVAVFSGNTIYF
NA	TRBD1	TRBV7-2	TRBJ2-7	TGTGCCAGCAGCTTAGGGGGACAGGTAACCTACGAGCAGTACTTC	CASSLGGQVTYEQYF
NA	TRBD2	TRBV9	TRBJ2-1	TGTGCCAGCAGCGTAGGGTTCGGGACTAGCGGGATAAATGAGCAGTTCTTC	CASSVGFGTSGINEQFF
NA	NA	TRBV7-6	TRBJ2-7	TGTGCCAGCAGCCCAGGGGGGTCCTCTAGGGAGCAGTACTTC	CASSPGGSSREQYF
NA	NA	TRBV5-1	TRBJ2-6	TGCGCCAGCAGCTTCAGTAACTCTGGGGCCAACGTCCTGACTTTC	CASSFSNSGANVLTF
NA	NA	TRBV10-3	TRBJ1-6	TGTGCCATCAGCGCCGGGGGTAGCGGATCACCCCTCCACTTT	CAISAGGSGSPLHF
NA	NA	TRBV7-2	TRBJ2-7	TGTGCCAGCAGCTTCGGGGTGTTCCGCGAGCAGTACTTC	CASSFGVFREQYF
NA	NA	TRBV7-3	TRBJ2-3	TGTGCCAGCAGCTTAATTGGGGGGACGGCAGATACGCAGTATTTT	CASSLIGGTADTQYF
NA	TRBD1	TRBV27	TRBJ1-3	TGTGCCAGCAGCCGGGACAGGGCGTCATCTGGAAACACCATATATTTT	CASSRDRASSGNTIYF
NA	TRBD1	TRBV18	TRBJ1-2	TGTGCCAGCTCCCCCGGGACAGGGGGCAATGGCTACACCTTC	CASSPGTGGNGYTF
NA	NA	TRBV6-5	TRBJ1-5	TGTGCCAGCAGTTACCGCTGGGGGGGCCCCAATCAGCCCCAGCATTTT	CASSYRWGGPNQPQHF
NA	TRBD2	TRBV19	TRBJ2-7	TGTGCCAGTAGTATCACCACCGGACTAGTGTACGAGCAGTACTTC	CASSITTGLVYEQYF
NA	NA	TRBV24-1	TRBJ1-2	TGTGCCACCAGTGATGGGGGGGCAGGGCTTAATGGCTACACCTTC	CATSDGGAGLNGYTF
NA	TRBD1	TRBV6-5	TRBJ2-1	TGTGCCAGCAGTTACTCGGGACAGTACAATGAGCAGTTCTTC	CASSYSGQYNEQFF
NA	NA	TRBV28	TRBJ2-3	TGTGCCAGCAGTTTATGGGACAAAGATACGCAGTATTTT	CASSLWDKDTQYF
NA	TRBD1	TRBV19	TRBJ1-1	TGTGCCAGCGGACAGGGGGTGAACACTGAAGCTTTCTTT	CASGQGVNTEAFF
NA	TRBD1	TRBV18	TRBJ1-6	TGTGCCAGCTCAACAAGAGGGACAGCCAATTCACCCCTCCACTTT	CASSTRGTANSPLHF
few	TRBD1	TRBV30	TRBJ2-3	TGTGCCTGGAGACCGGGACAGGGGGCCAGGAATACGCAGTATTTT	CAWRPGQGARNTQYF
NA	NA	TRBV6-5	TRBJ2-1	TGTGCCAGCATCCCGACAAGTTGGGACAATGAGCAGTTCTTC	CASIPTSWDNEQFF
once	NA	TRBV6-6	TRBJ1-3	TGTGCCAGCAGTTACCCAGGAACCTCTGGAAACACCATATATTTT	CASSYPGTSGNTIYF
NA	NA	TRBV2	TRBJ2-7	TGTGCCAGCAGTCCGAGGCCCAGCTCCTACGAGCAGTACTTC	CASSPRPSSYEQYF
NA	NA	TRBV23-1	TRBJ2-3	TGCGCCAGCCCCGGGGCAGGGGAAGATACGCAGTATTTT	CASPGAGEDTQYF
NA	NA	TRBV11-3	TRBJ1-4	TGTGCCAGCAGCTTACTGGGACAAAGTGCAACTAATGAAAAACTGTTTTTT	CASSLLGQSATNEKLFF
NA	TRBD2	TRBV27	TRBJ2-5	TGTGCCAGCAGTCCTTTGGGACTAGCGGGAGAGAGGGGGGAGACCCAGTACTTC	CASSPLGLAGERGETQYF
once	NA	TRBV15	TRBJ2-7	TGTGCCACCAGCAGAGACCAACGCGTCTGGGAGCAGTACTTC	CATSRDQRVWEQYF
NA	TRBD1	TRBV10-3	TRBJ2-2	TGTGCCATCAGGACGACAGGGGAGGACACCGGGGAGCTGTTTTTT	CAIRTTGEDTGELFF
NA	TRBD1	TRBV6-5	TRBJ2-1	TGTGCCAGCAGCGGGACAGAATCAAATGAGCAGTTCTTC	CASSGTESNEQFF
NA	NA	TRBV18	TRBJ2-1	TGTGCCAGCTCTACCCCAGTAAATGAGCAGTTCTTC	CASSTPVNEQFF
NA	NA	TRBV6-5	TRBJ2-7	TGTGCCAGCAGTTACTCCGCGGGGCCCACCTACGAGCAGTACTTC	CASSYSAGPTYEQYF
few	NA	TRBV4-2	TRBJ1-2	TGTGCCAGCAGCCAAGTGGTTTCGGGGGACGGTGGCTACACCTTC	CASSQVVSGDGGYTF
once	NA	TRBV18	TRBJ2-7	TGTGCCAGCTCACCCATTTTCGGCGGCGACTCCTACGAGCAGTACTTC	CASSPIFGGDSYEQYF
once	NA	TRBV5-1	TRBJ2-7	TGCGCCAGCAGCTTGGCTCCTAGTAAGAACTACGAGCAGTACTTC	CASSLAPSKNYEQYF
NA	NA	TRBV20-1	TRBJ1-4	TGCAGTGCTAGTCCTTGGGGGGCTAATGAAAAACTGTTTTTT	CSASPWGANEKLFF
NA	NA	TRBV27	TRBJ2-3	TGTGCCAGCAGTTTTCGGGGGTCAGATACGCAGTATTTT	CASSFRGSDTQYF
NA	NA	TRBV6-5	TRBJ2-7	TGTGCCAGCAGTCACCTTCTCGGGGGTACCTACGAGCAGTACTTC	CASSHLLGGTYEQYF
NA	TRBD1	TRBV7-6	TRBJ1-2	TGTGCCAGCAGCTTAGCGGGGAAACAGGGGCTGACTAACTATGGCTACACCTTC	CASSLAGKQGLTNYGYTF
NA	TRBD1	TRBV24-1	TRBJ2-7	TGTGCCACCAGTGATACCCACAGGGGCGGCTACTACGAGCAGTACTTC	CATSDTHRGGYYEQYF
NA	NA	TRBV5-1	TRBJ1-6	TGCGCCAGCAGCTCCTTGGGAGGTGGTTCACCCCTCCACTTT	CASSSLGGGSPLHF
NA	NA	TRBV11-2	TRBJ1-3	TGTGCCAGCAGCTACCCCAGGGTTGAAGCTGGAAACACCATATATTTT	CASSYPRVEAGNTIYF
NA	TRBD1	TRBV3-1/TRBV3-2	TRBJ1-5	TGTGCCAGCAGCCGAGGACAGGGGTTGTATAGCAATCAGCCCCAGCATTTT	CASSRGQGLYSNQPQHF
NA	TRBD2	TRBV14	TRBJ2-3	TGTGCCAGCAGCCAAGAGCGTAGCGGGGCCAGACCGAGTGGCACAGATACGCAGTATTTT	CASSQERSGARPSGTDTQYF